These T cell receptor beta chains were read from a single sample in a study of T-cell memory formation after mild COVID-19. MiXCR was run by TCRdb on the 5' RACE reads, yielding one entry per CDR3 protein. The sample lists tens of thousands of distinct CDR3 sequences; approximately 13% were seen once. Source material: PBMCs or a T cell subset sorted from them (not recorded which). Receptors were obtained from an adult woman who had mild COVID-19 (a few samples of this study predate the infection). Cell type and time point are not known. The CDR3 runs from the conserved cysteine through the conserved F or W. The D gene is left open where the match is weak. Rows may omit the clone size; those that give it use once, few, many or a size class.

CDR3 protein: CASSYRELAGPYQETQYF; CDR3 DNA: TGCGCCAGCAGCTATCGGGAACTAGCGGGCCCGTACCAAGAGACCCAGTACTTC; J gene: TRBJ2-5; V gene: TRBV5-1; D gene: TRBD2; clone size: .
CDR3 protein: CATSRDAGRSPLHF; CDR3 DNA: TGTGCCACCAGCAGAGATGCGGGACGGTCACCCCTCCACTTT; J gene: TRBJ1-6; V gene: TRBV15; D gene: .; clone size: few
CDR3 protein: CASSPTSGSLGHNEQFF; CDR3 DNA: TGTGCCAGCAGTCCTACTAGCGGGAGTCTCGGGCACAATGAGCAGTTCTTC; J gene: TRBJ2-1; V gene: TRBV11-2; D gene: TRBD2; clone size: .
CDR3 protein: CASTDLRERTDTQYF; CDR3 DNA: TGTGCCAGCACCGACTTAAGGGAACGCACAGATACGCAGTATTTT; J gene: TRBJ2-3; V gene: TRBV6-5; D gene: .; clone size: .
CDR3 protein: CASSSVSGRGYNEQFF; CDR3 DNA: TGTGCCAGCAGCTCCGTCAGCGGGAGGGGTTACAATGAGCAGTTCTTC; J gene: TRBJ2-1; V gene: TRBV13; D gene: TRBD2; clone size: .
CDR3 protein: CASSLGGYATYEQYF; CDR3 DNA: TGTGCCAGCAGCTTAGGCGGCTACGCAACCTACGAGCAGTACTTC; J gene: TRBJ2-7; V gene: TRBV7-6; D gene: .; clone size: few
CDR3 protein: CASRTGDLGEKLFF; CDR3 DNA: TGTGCCAGCCGAACTGGGGATTTGGGTGAAAAACTGTTTTTT; J gene: TRBJ1-4; V gene: TRBV6-5; D gene: .; clone size: .
CDR3 protein: CATSVSAIGYNEQFF; CDR3 DNA: TGTGCCACCAGTGTTTCGGCCATTGGGTACAATGAGCAGTTCTTC; J gene: TRBJ2-1; V gene: TRBV24-1; D gene: .; clone size: few
CDR3 protein: CASSPGTTTTQYF; CDR3 DNA: TGTGCCAGCAGCCCCGGGACGACAACTACGCAGTATTTT; J gene: TRBJ2-3; V gene: TRBV7-2; D gene: .; clone size: few
CDR3 protein: CATSQGAPYGYTF; CDR3 DNA: TGTGCCACCAGCCAAGGGGCACCCTATGGCTACACCTTC; J gene: TRBJ1-2; V gene: TRBV24-1; D gene: .; clone size: .
CDR3 protein: CASSQGLAGLEQYF; CDR3 DNA: TGTGCCAGCAGCCAAGGCCTAGCGGGTCTCGAGCAGTACTTC; J gene: TRBJ2-7; V gene: TRBV7-3; D gene: TRBD2; clone size: few
CDR3 protein: CASSIRVNTEAFF; CDR3 DNA: TGTGCCAGTAGTATTAGGGTGAACACTGAAGCTTTCTTT; J gene: TRBJ1-1; V gene: TRBV19; D gene: .; clone size: .
CDR3 protein: CASSTLGVITNEQFF; CDR3 DNA: TGTGCCAGCAGTACATTAGGCGTTATTACAAATGAGCAGTTCTTC; J gene: TRBJ2-1; V gene: TRBV12-3/TRBV12-4; D gene: .; clone size: .
CDR3 protein: CSARDEPSGRGEQYF; CDR3 DNA: TGCAGTGCTAGAGATGAACCTAGCGGGAGGGGCGAGCAGTACTTC; J gene: TRBJ2-7; V gene: TRBV20-1; D gene: TRBD2; clone size: few
CDR3 protein: CASSQLQGYANTGELFF; CDR3 DNA: TGCGCCAGCAGCCAACTTCAGGGATACGCGAACACCGGGGAGCTGTTTTTT; J gene: TRBJ2-2; V gene: TRBV4-3; D gene: .; clone size: few
CDR3 protein: CSASPTTVPPDSYGYTF; CDR3 DNA: TGCAGTGCCAGCCCCACCACGGTCCCGCCCGATTCCTATGGCTACACCTTC; J gene: TRBJ1-2; V gene: TRBV20-1; D gene: .; clone size: .
CDR3 protein: CASSSSSQGYELETQYF; CDR3 DNA: TGTGCCAGCAGCTCGAGTTCACAGGGTTATGAGCTAGAGACCCAGTACTTC; J gene: TRBJ2-5; V gene: TRBV7-9; D gene: .; clone size: few
CDR3 protein: CASSTSWDLDYGYTF; CDR3 DNA: TGTGCCAGCAGCACTAGTTGGGATTTGGACTATGGCTACACCTTC; J gene: TRBJ1-2; V gene: TRBV7-8; D gene: .; clone size: few
CDR3 protein: CATSAGRKGAPEAFF; CDR3 DNA: TGTGCCACCAGTGCCGGGAGGAAGGGGGCCCCTGAAGCTTTCTTT; J gene: TRBJ1-1; V gene: TRBV24-1; D gene: TRBD1; clone size: few
CDR3 protein: CSVGGALTSYEQYF; CDR3 DNA: TGCAGCGTCGGAGGGGCCTTGACATCCTACGAGCAGTACTTC; J gene: TRBJ2-7; V gene: TRBV29-1; D gene: .; clone size: .
CDR3 protein: CASSLAETYNEQFF; CDR3 DNA: TGCGCCAGCAGCTTGGCGGAGACCTACAATGAGCAGTTCTTC; J gene: TRBJ2-1; V gene: TRBV5-1; D gene: .; clone size: .
CDR3 protein: CASSFGGTLYEQYF; CDR3 DNA: TGTGCCAGCAGTTTTGGGGGGACCCTCTACGAGCAGTACTTC; J gene: TRBJ2-7; V gene: TRBV12-3/TRBV12-4; D gene: .; clone size: .
CDR3 protein: CASSPGTGGGNYGYTF; CDR3 DNA: TGTGCCAGCAGCCCCGGGACAGGGGGGGGAAACTATGGCTACACCTTC; J gene: TRBJ1-2; V gene: TRBV7-6; D gene: TRBD1; clone size: .
CDR3 protein: CARPRGKETQYF; CDR3 DNA: TGCGCCCGCCCAAGGGGTAAAGAGACCCAGTACTTC; J gene: TRBJ2-5; V gene: TRBV4-3; D gene: .; clone size: many
CDR3 protein: CASSLSASGSLSDTQYF; CDR3 DNA: TGTGCCAGCAGCTTAAGTGCTAGCGGGAGTCTATCTGATACGCAGTATTTT; J gene: TRBJ2-3; V gene: TRBV11-2; D gene: TRBD2; clone size: many
CDR3 protein: CASSSLEQGARDTQYF; CDR3 DNA: TGTGCCAGCAGCTCTCTCGAACAGGGGGCCAGGGATACGCAGTATTTT; J gene: TRBJ2-3; V gene: TRBV7-2; D gene: TRBD1; clone size: .
CDR3 protein: CATSSTGGSYNEQFF; CDR3 DNA: TGTGCCACCAGCAGTACGGGCGGATCGTACAATGAGCAGTTCTTC; J gene: TRBJ2-1; V gene: TRBV15; D gene: .; clone size: few
CDR3 protein: CASSLGGESYEQYF; CDR3 DNA: TGTGCCAGCAGTTTAGGGGGAGAGTCGTACGAGCAGTACTTC; J gene: TRBJ2-7; V gene: TRBV7-3; D gene: .; clone size: few
CDR3 protein: CSSSPQGGGDEQYF; CDR3 DNA: TGCTCCAGCAGCCCCCAGGGGGGAGGAGACGAGCAGTACTTC; J gene: TRBJ2-7; V gene: TRBV4-1; D gene: .; clone size: once
CDR3 protein: CASSLGQGVARGTEAFF; CDR3 DNA: TGTGCCAGCAGCTTAGGTCAGGGGGTGGCTCGCGGCACTGAAGCTTTCTTT; J gene: TRBJ1-1; V gene: TRBV7-6; D gene: TRBD1; clone size: .
CDR3 protein: CATSDHIAGEDNEQFF; CDR3 DNA: TGTGCCACCAGTGATCATATAGCGGGAGAGGACAATGAGCAGTTCTTC; J gene: TRBJ2-1; V gene: TRBV24-1; D gene: TRBD2; clone size: few
CDR3 protein: CASSLAETYEQYF; CDR3 DNA: TGCGCCAGCAGCTTGGCGGAGACCTACGAGCAGTACTTC; J gene: TRBJ2-7; V gene: TRBV5-1; D gene: .; clone size: many
CDR3 protein: CASGSPDYEQYF; CDR3 DNA: TGTGCTAGTGGTTCCCCGGACTACGAGCAGTACTTC; J gene: TRBJ2-7; V gene: TRBV12-5; D gene: .; clone size: .
CDR3 protein: CASPGRQGKNEQFF; CDR3 DNA: TGTGCCAGCCCCGGGAGGCAGGGGAAGAATGAGCAGTTCTTC; J gene: TRBJ2-1; V gene: TRBV5-5; D gene: .; clone size: few
CDR3 protein: CASSSTGLAGGGSTDTQYF; CDR3 DNA: TGTGCCAGCAGTTCTACGGGACTAGCGGGAGGGGGTAGCACAGATACGCAGTATTTT; J gene: TRBJ2-3; V gene: TRBV6-2/TRBV6-3; D gene: TRBD2; clone size: .
CDR3 protein: CASSLRQGDPYNEQFF; CDR3 DNA: TGTGCCAGCAGCCTCCGACAGGGGGACCCCTACAATGAGCAGTTCTTC; J gene: TRBJ2-1; V gene: TRBV7-6; D gene: TRBD1; clone size: .
CDR3 protein: CASSHSGQVETQYF; CDR3 DNA: TGTGCCAGCAGCCACTCGGGGCAGGTGGAGACCCAGTACTTC; J gene: TRBJ2-5; V gene: TRBV14; D gene: .; clone size: few
CDR3 protein: CATKGTESYNEQFF; CDR3 DNA: TGTGCCACCAAGGGGACAGAATCCTACAATGAGCAGTTCTTC; J gene: TRBJ2-1; V gene: TRBV11-2; D gene: TRBD1; clone size: .
CDR3 protein: CASSLVNVVVANEKLFF; CDR3 DNA: TGTGCCAGCAGCTTAGTCAACGTGGTTGTGGCTAATGAAAAACTGTTTTTT; J gene: TRBJ1-4; V gene: TRBV11-2; D gene: .; clone size: medium-sized
CDR3 protein: CAWKVAYEQYF; CDR3 DNA: TGTGCCTGGAAAGTCGCCTACGAGCAGTACTTC; J gene: TRBJ2-7; V gene: TRBV30; D gene: .; clone size: few
CDR3 protein: CASRYDREVHGYTF; CDR3 DNA: TGCGCCAGCAGGTACGACAGGGAGGTACATGGCTACACCTTC; J gene: TRBJ1-2; V gene: TRBV5-1; D gene: TRBD1; clone size: .
CDR3 protein: CASSLVPGDEQYF; CDR3 DNA: TGTGCCAGCAGCTTGGTTCCGGGCGACGAGCAGTACTTC; J gene: TRBJ2-7; V gene: TRBV5-6; D gene: .; clone size: .
CDR3 protein: CASSYRDRVNSPLHF; CDR3 DNA: TGTGCCAGCAGTTACCGGGACAGAGTAAATTCACCCCTCCACTTT; J gene: TRBJ1-6; V gene: TRBV6-2/TRBV6-3; D gene: TRBD1; clone size: .
CDR3 protein: CATSRLGQGDYGYTF; CDR3 DNA: TGTGCCACCAGCAGATTGGGACAGGGTGACTATGGCTACACCTTC; J gene: TRBJ1-2; V gene: TRBV15; D gene: TRBD1; clone size: few
CDR3 protein: CASSTPGTSANTGELFF; CDR3 DNA: TGTGCCAGCAGCACACCCGGGACTAGTGCGAACACCGGGGAGCTGTTTTTT; J gene: TRBJ2-2; V gene: TRBV7-9; D gene: TRBD2; clone size: many
CDR3 protein: CSARGGARNEQFF; CDR3 DNA: TGCAGTGCCCGCGGGGGGGCGCGTAATGAGCAGTTCTTC; J gene: TRBJ2-1; V gene: TRBV20-1; D gene: TRBD2; clone size: few